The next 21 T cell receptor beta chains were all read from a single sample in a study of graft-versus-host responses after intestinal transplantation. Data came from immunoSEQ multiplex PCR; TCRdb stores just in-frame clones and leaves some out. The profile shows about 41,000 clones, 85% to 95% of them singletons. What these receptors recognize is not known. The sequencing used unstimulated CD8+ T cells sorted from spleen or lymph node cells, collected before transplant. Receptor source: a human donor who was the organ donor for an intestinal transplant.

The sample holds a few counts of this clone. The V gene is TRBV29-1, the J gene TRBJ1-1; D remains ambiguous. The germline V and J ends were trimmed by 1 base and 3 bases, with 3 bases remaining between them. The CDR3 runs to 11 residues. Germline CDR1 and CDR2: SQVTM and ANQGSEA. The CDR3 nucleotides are TGCAGCGTTGAAGGGGACACTGAAGCTTTCTTT. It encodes CSVEGDTEAFF.

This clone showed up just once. This CDR3 is CASSQAGGAGGEQFF. The DNA of the CDR3 is TGCGCCAGCAGCCAAGCAGGGGGCGCTGGGGGCGAGCAGTTCTTC. The V gene is TRBV4-1, the J gene TRBJ2-1, with 8 bases fitting TRBD1. This CDR3 has 15 amino acids. The ends lost 1 base at V and 10 bases at J; junction bases unmatched: 9. Germline lookup yields CDR1 MGHRA and CDR2 YSYEKL.

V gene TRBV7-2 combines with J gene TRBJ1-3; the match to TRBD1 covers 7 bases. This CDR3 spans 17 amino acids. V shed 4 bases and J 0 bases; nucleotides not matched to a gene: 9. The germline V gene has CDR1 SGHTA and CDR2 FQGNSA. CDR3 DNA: TGTGCCAGCAGCTCCCCGCCAGGGACAGACTCTGGAAACACCATATATTTT. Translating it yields CASSSPPGTDSGNTIYF.

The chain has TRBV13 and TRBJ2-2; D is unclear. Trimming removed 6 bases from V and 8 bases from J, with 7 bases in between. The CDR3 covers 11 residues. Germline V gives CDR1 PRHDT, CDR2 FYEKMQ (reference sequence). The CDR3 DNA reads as TGTGCCAGCAGAATTAGAGGGGAGCTGTTTTTT. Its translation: CASRIRGELFF.

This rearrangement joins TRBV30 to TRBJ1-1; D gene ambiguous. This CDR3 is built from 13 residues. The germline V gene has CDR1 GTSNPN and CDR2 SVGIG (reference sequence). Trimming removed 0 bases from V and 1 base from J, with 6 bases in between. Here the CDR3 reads CAWSVLSNTEAFF. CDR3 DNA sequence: TGTGCCTGGAGTGTATTGTCGAACACTGAAGCTTTCTTT.

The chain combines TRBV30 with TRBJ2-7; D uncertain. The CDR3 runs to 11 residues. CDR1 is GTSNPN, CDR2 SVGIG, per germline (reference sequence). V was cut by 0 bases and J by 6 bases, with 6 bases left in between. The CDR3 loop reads CAWSVGSEQYF. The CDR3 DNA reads TGTGCCTGGAGTGTAGGCTCCGAGCAGTACTTC. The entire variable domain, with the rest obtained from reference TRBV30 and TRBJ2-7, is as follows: SQTIHQWPATLVQPVGSPLSLECTVEGTSNPNLYWYRQAAGRGLQLLFYSVGIGQISSEVPQNLSASRPQDRQFILSSKKLLLSDSGFYLCAWSVGSEQYFGPGTRLTVT.

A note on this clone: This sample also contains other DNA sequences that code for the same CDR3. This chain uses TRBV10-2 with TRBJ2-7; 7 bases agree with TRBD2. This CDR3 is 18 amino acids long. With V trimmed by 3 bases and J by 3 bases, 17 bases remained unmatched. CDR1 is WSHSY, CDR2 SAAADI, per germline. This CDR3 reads CASSDAAGLAGHHYEQYF. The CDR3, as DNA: TGCGCCAGCAGTGACGCAGCGGGACTGGCGGGGCATCACTACGAGCAGTACTTC.

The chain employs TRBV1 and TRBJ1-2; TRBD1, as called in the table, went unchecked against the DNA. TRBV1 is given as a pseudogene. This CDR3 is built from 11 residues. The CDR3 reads CTTAFRGGYTF. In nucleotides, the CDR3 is TGCACCACGGCCTTCAGGGGCGGCTACACCTTC.

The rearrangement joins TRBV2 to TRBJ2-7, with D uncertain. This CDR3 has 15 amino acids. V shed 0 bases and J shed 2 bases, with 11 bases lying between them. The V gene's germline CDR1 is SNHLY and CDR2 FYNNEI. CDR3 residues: CASSEAGRFTYEQYF. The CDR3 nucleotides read TGTGCCAGCAGTGAAGCGGGCCGATTCACCTACGAGCAGTACTTC.

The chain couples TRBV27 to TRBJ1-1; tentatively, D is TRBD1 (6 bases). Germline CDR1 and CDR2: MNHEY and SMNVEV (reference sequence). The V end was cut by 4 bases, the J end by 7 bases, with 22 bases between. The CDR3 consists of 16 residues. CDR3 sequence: CASSSYQRTAEGEAFF. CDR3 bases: TGTGCCAGCAGTTCATATCAAAGGACAGCCGAGGGTGAAGCTTTCTTT.

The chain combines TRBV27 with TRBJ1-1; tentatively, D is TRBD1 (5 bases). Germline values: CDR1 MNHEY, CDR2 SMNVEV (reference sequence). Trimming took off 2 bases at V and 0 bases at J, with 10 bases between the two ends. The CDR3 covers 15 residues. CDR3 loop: CASSLGAVMNTEAFF. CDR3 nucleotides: TGTGCCAGCAGTTTAGGGGCAGTCATGAACACTGAAGCTTTCTTT.

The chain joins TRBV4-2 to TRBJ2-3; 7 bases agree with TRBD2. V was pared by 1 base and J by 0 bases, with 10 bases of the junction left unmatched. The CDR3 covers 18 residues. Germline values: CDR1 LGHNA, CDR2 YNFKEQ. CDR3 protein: CASSQVGASGTSTDTQYF. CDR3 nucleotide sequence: TGTGCCAGCAGCCAAGTCGGGGCTAGCGGTACTAGCACAGATACGCAGTATTTT.

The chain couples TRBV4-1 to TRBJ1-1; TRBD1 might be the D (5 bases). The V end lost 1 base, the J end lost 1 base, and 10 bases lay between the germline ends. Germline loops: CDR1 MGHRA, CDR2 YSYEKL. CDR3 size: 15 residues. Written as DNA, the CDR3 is TGCGCCAGCAGCCAAGCGCCGACAGAGAACACTGAAGCTTTCTTT. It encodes CASSQAPTENTEAFF.

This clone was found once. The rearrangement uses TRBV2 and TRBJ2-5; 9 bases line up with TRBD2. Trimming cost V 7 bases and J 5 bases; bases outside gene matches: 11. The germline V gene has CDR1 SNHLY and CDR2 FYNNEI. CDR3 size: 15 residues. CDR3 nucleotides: TGTGCCAGCACCTTCGCGGGAGGGGGCGGGGAGACCCAGTACTTC. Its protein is CASTFAGGGGETQYF.

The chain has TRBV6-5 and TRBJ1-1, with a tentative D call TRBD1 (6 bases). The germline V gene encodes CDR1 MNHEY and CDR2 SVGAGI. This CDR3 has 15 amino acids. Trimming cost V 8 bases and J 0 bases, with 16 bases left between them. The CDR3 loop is CASYPGQLMNTEAFF. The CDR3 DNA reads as TGTGCCAGCTATCCCGGACAGCTCATGAACACTGAAGCTTTCTTT.

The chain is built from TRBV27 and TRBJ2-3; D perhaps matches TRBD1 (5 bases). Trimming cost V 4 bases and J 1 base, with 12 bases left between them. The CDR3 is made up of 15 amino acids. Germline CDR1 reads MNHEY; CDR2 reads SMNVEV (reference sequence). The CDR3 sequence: CASSSYTGGTDTQYF. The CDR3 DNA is TGTGCCAGCAGTTCATATACAGGTGGCACAGATACGCAGTATTTT.

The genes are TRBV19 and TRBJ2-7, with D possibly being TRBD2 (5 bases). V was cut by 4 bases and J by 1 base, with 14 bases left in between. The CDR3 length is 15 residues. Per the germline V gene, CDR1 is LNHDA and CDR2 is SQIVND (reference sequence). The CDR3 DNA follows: TGTGCCAGTAGTAGTCAACCCGGGGATTCCTACGAGCAGTACTTC. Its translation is CASSSQPGDSYEQYF.

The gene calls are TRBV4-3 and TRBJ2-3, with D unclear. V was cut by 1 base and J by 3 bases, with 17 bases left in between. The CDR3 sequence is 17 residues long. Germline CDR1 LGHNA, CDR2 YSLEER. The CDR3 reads CASSQAPGPEKTDTQYF. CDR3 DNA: TGCGCCAGCAGCCAAGCCCCCGGTCCTGAAAAAACAGATACGCAGTATTTT.

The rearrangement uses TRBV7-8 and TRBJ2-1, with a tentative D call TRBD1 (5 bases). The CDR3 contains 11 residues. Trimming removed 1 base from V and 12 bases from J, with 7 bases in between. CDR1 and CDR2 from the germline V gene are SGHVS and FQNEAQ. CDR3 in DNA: TGTGCCAGCAGCTTAGGGGGCGGGCAGTTCTTC. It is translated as CASSLGGGQFF.

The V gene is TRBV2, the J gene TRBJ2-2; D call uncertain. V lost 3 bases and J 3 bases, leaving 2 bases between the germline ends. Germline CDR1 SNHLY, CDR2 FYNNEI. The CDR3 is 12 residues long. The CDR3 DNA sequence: TGTGCCAGCAGTGACTACACCGGGGAGCTGTTTTTT. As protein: CASSDYTGELFF.

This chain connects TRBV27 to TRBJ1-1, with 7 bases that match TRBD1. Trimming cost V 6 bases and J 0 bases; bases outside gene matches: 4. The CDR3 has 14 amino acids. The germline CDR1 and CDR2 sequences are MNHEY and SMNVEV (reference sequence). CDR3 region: CASRMTGLNTEAFF. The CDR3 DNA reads TGTGCCAGCAGGATGACAGGGTTGAACACTGAAGCTTTCTTT.